This T cell receptor (beta chain) originates from a study of T cell responses to AZD1222 COVID-19 vaccine. General study points: There were vaccine-associated CD4 TCRs across spike, dominant at 160-218 and 743-854.

With regard to this clone: No antigen is known for it.

The assay was immunoSEQ multiplex PCR, and TCRdb's table has in-frame clones only and misses some. This sample has 150,000 to 200,000 clones; approximately 92% occur once, and the top ten carry about 9.4%. The CDR3 has 14 residues. The germline V gene encodes CDR1 SGDLS and CDR2 YYNGEE. V was trimmed by 0 bases and J by 9 bases, leaving 10 bases between them. The TCR sequence derives from an adult in good health. Here the sequenced sample was peripheral blood, taken on day 0 of AZD1222 vaccination. V usage is TRBV9 and J usage is TRBJ1-6, with D possibly TRBD1 on 5 matching bases. The CDR3 region has the DNA TGTGCCAGCAGCGTAGCAGGGCAGGGTTCACCCCTCCACTTT. Its protein product is CASSVAGQGSPLHF.